A single sample is the source of the 6 T cell receptor beta chains below, sequenced in a study of T-cell reconstitution after alpha-beta-depleted transplantation in children. The authors prepared the TCRbeta library with unique molecular identifiers. In TCRdb, the PCR reads were re-called with MiXCR into one record per CDR3 protein. Among 600,000 to 700,000 distinct CDR3 sequences listed, approximately 15% were seen once. The material sequenced was PBMCs from the stem cell graft donor, taken from the stem cell graft. The receptors here all came from a human donor who donated a stem cell graft to a child with acute myeloid leukemia.

This clonotype was recorded at least ten times. V gene TRBV5-6 combines with J gene TRBJ2-7, with 7 bases fitting TRBD1. The germline V gene has CDR1 SGHDT and CDR2 YYEEEE. J lost 4 bases, V lost 3 bases, and 7 bases had no gene match. The CDR3 is made up of 14 amino acids. CDR3 region: CASSWSDREYEQYV. The CDR3 DNA reads TGTGCCAGCAGCTGGTCCGACAGGGAGTACGAGCAGTACGTC.

This clonotype occurred many times. The chain links TRBV20-1 to TRBJ2-5; TRBD1 aligns across 11 bases. V trimming: 6 bases; J trimming: 5 bases; junction bases outside the gene matches: 8. The germline V gene has CDR1 DFQATT and CDR2 SNEGSKA (reference sequence). The CDR3 runs to 14 residues. CDR3 sequence: CSARWTGGAETQYF. CDR3 bases: TGCAGTGCAAGATGGACAGGGGGCGCGGAGACCCAGTACTTC.

The J gene is TRBJ1-4, the V gene TRBV12-3 or TRBV12-4, with TRBD1 as a possible D gene (5 bases). The CDR3 consists of 18 residues. The ends were cut back, 5 bases at V and 0 bases at J, with 19 bases in the middle. The CDR3 region has the DNA TGTGCCAGCAGTCGGTATTGGGGGGGTTCGCCAACTAATGAAAAACTGTTTTTT. It translates to CASSRYWGGSPTNEKLFF.

V gene TRBV7-8 combines with J gene TRBJ2-1; unclear D gene. The germline V gene encodes CDR1 SGHVS and CDR2 FQNEAQ. V shed 4 bases and J shed 5 bases, with 15 bases lying between them. The CDR3 loop spans 15 amino acids. The chain's CDR3 is CASSSLEPAHNEQFF. The CDR3 coding sequence is TGTGCCAGCAGCTCCCTGGAGCCCGCTCACAATGAGCAGTTCTTC.

This clonotype was counted between two and nine times. CDR3 nucleotide sequence: TGTGCCAGCAGCTTGGCCTACAGGTTGAACACCGGGGAGCTGTTTTTT. Protein product: CASSLAYRLNTGELFF. The chain employs TRBV5-6 and TRBJ2-2, with a possible D match to TRBD1 (5 bases). Deletions cut 0 bases from V and 1 base from J, with 10 bases between. Germline V CDR1 and CDR2: SGHDT, YYEEEE. CDR3 size: 16 residues.

V and J are TRBV12-3 or TRBV12-4 and TRBJ2-7; D is perhaps TRBD1 or TRBD2 (6 bases each). The CDR3 runs 13 residues. V shed 5 bases and J shed 6 bases, with 14 bases lying between them. The CDR3 region is CASSLPGASEQYF. CDR3 bases: TGTGCCAGCAGTCTTCCGGGGGCGAGCGAGCAGTACTTC.